This T cell receptor beta chain is from a study of T-cell memory formation after mild COVID-19. Background on the study: Largely, TCR clusters stayed within a single donor.

Study conclusions and caveats: Later expanders leaned toward CD4+, whereas clones contracting from day 15 to 85 were balanced CD4/CD8.

TCRdb used MiXCR to reprocess the 5' RACE reads, holding one entry per CDR3 protein. Of some 320,000 distinct CDR3 sequences listed, more than 15% are singletons. This CDR3 has 14 residues. Germline values: CDR1 MNHEY, CDR2 SVGEGT. As concerns this clonotype: Its antigen is as yet unknown. At one end the junction does not follow the germline gene, possibly because of a read error.

What was sequenced was PBMCs or a T cell subset sorted from them (not recorded which). This TCR came from a man between 18 and 29 years old who had mild COVID-19 (a few samples of this study predate the infection). Cell type and time point are not known. V gene TRBV6-2 or TRBV6-3 combines with J gene TRBJ2-2; TRBD2 is a possible D gene (6 bases). The CDR3 sequence is CASVGLARTVELFF. CDR3 nucleotide sequence: TGTGCCAGCGTGGGCCTAGCGAGGACCGTGGAGCTGTTTTTT.